This T cell receptor (beta chain) was identified in a study of T-cell reconstitution after alpha-beta-depleted transplantation in children. This clonotype was observed many times. There are 12 residues in the CDR3. Between the trimmed V and J ends, which lost 1 base and 8 bases, there was a span of 11 bases. Germline CDR1 is DFQATT and CDR2 is SNEGSKA (reference sequence). Library preparation (for TCRbeta) was performed with unique molecular identifiers. TCRdb reanalysed the PCR reads using MiXCR and keeps one entry per CDR3 protein. The data show 230,000 or so distinct CDR3 sequences, 12% seen once. This clonotype was obtained from a human donor who donated a stem cell graft to a child with acute lymphoblastic leukemia. The specimen comprised PBMCs from the stem cell graft donor, sampled from the stem cell graft. The chain employs TRBV20-1 and TRBJ1-2; no clear D gene. This CDR3 reads CSARGQQLGYTF. In DNA form, the CDR3 reads TGCAGTGCTAGAGGGCAGCAGTTGGGCTACACCTTC.